This T cell receptor beta chain originates from a study of cytotoxic CD8 clonotypes in ibrutinib-treated CLL. The data were produced by immunoSEQ multiplex PCR, yet TCRdb's version contains in-frame clones alone and is incomplete. The sample has 65,000 to 95,000 clones, 86% seen once. V lost 0 bases to trimming and J lost 1 base, with 12 bases between them. Per germline, CDR1 MNHNY and CDR2 SVGAGI (reference sequence). The CDR3 has 16 amino acids. Sequencing was performed on PBMCs, taken before ibrutinib treatment. The sequence derives from a human donor with chronic lymphocytic leukemia. This chain connects TRBV6-6 to TRBJ1-1, with no clear D. The CDR3 spells CASSYSEFRRNTEAFF. The CDR3 coding sequence is TGTGCCAGCAGTTACTCGGAATTTCGCAGGAACACTGAAGCTTTCTTT.